Presented here are 31 T cell receptor beta chains from one specimen sequenced in a study of T cells in Graves' hyperthyroidism and ophthalmopathy. RNA transcripts were the template for amplifying TCR beta CDR3 regions. When the TCR CDR3 underwent first-round RT-PCR, the HTBI primer set was used. Via MiXCR, TCRdb re-called the multiplex PCR reads, giving one row per CDR3 protein. The table lists approximately 870,000 distinct CDR3 sequences, 35% to 45% of them singletons, with approximately 8.7% in the top ten. Input material: blood. The receptors derive from a man younger than 30 with Graves' hyperthyroidism.

This clonotype was observed a handful of times. This rearrangement joins TRBV7-9 to TRBJ2-2, with D unresolved. This CDR3 region has 14 residues. V lost 1 base and J lost 3, with 6 bases in between. Germline values: CDR1 SEHNR, CDR2 FQNEAQ (reference sequence). CDR3 sequence reads: CASSLESYTGELFF. CDR3 bases: TGTGCCAGCAGCTTAGAATCATACACCGGGGAGCTGTTTTTT.

Comments on this clonotype: Possible read error: a much larger clone is one base away. Lacking the conserved final phenylalanine or tryptophan, this CDR3 likely reflects a read error. The genes are TRBV7-2 and TRBJ1-1; D not resolved. Trimming removed 7 bases at V and 3 bases at J, with 6 bases between. CDR1 is SGHTA, CDR2 FQGNSA, per germline. This CDR3 has 11 amino acids. CDR3 sequence (DNA): TGTGCCAGCACCGAGGACACTGAAGCTTTCCTT. Its protein is CASTEDTEAFL.

The rearrangement uses TRBV29-1 and TRBJ2-5; possibly TRBD2 for D (5 bases). Germline V gene sequence: CDR1 SQVTM, CDR2 ANQGSEA. The V end lost 4 bases, the J end lost 5 bases, and 14 bases lay between the germline ends. This CDR3 comprises 13 residues. The CDR3 coding sequence is TGCAGCGTTGGCCGGAGGCTAGGGGAGACCCAGTACTTC. The encoded protein is CSVGRRLGETQYF.

This clonotype was recorded a few times. This chain uses TRBV6-5 with TRBJ1-1; TRBD1 might be the D (5 bases). Germline V gene sequence: CDR1 MNHEY, CDR2 SVGAGI. Trimming pared 6 bases from V and 6 bases from J, leaving 14 bases between. This CDR3 spans 13 amino acids. DNA of the CDR3: TGTGCCAGCAGGCCGCCAGGGAGGCCTGAAGCTTTCTTT. Its protein is CASRPPGRPEAFF.

The chain combines TRBV9 with TRBJ2-6, with a possible D match to TRBD2 (5 bases). CDR3 length: 15 residues. The germline CDR1 and CDR2 sequences are SGDLS and YYNGEE. Between the trimmed V and J ends, which lost 4 bases and 3 bases, there was a span of 11 bases. CDR3 bases: TGTGCCAGCAGCCTAGGACTCGGTGGGGCCAACGTCCTGACTTTC. Translation gives CASSLGLGGANVLTF.

The rearrangement links TRBV19 to TRBJ1-1, with 7 bases identical to TRBD1. This CDR3 is built from 15 residues. With V trimmed by 6 bases and J by 1 base, 8 bases remained unmatched. Germline V gives CDR1 LNHDA, CDR2 SQIVND (reference sequence). The CDR3, as DNA: TGTGCCAGTAGCAAGGGGGCCGCTACGAACACTGAAGCTTTCTTT. Encoded protein: CASSKGAATNTEAFF.

As for this clonotype: The junction departs from germline at one end; a sequencing error may be responsible. The chain uses TRBV7-7 and TRBJ2-6; 7 bases are shared with TRBD1. The CDR3 spans 21 residues. Germline-derived CDR1 and CDR2 are SSHAT and FNYEAQ (reference sequence). CDR3 sequence (DNA): TGTGCTAGCAGCTTAAGGAGAAGCCCCCCGGGACAGCTCCCCGCGGCCAACGTCCTGACTTTC. This translates into CASSLRRSPPGQLPAANVLTF.

This clonotype appeared a few times. The genes are TRBV20-1 and TRBJ2-7, with D possibly being TRBD1 (6 bases). Germline V gene sequence: CDR1 DFQATT, CDR2 SNEGSKA (reference sequence). Between the trimmed V and J ends, which lost 2 bases and 6 bases, there was a span of 17 bases. The CDR3 runs 14 residues. CDR3 sequence (DNA): TGCAGTGCTAGACCAGGACAGTCCTCCGGCGAGCAGTACTTC. Its translation: CSARPGQSSGEQYF.

This clonotype was picked up a small number of times. The chain links TRBV5-1 to TRBJ1-1, with 11 bases matching TRBD1. V lost 2 bases to trimming and J lost 6 bases; unmatched junction nucleotides: 9. The germline CDR1 and CDR2 sequences are SGHRS and YFSETQ. The CDR3 runs 16 residues. The CDR3 DNA sequence: TGCGCCAGCAGCTTCATATCCGGGACAGGGGGATCTGAAGCTTTCTTT. As protein: CASSFISGTGGSEAFF.

CDR3 coding DNA: TGCGCCAGCAGTGAGGGTCAGGGGATCACTGAAGCTTTCTTT. It yields the protein CASSEGQGITEAFF. The chain has TRBV10-1 and TRBJ1-1, with D tentatively TRBD1 (6 bases). The CDR3 totals 14 residues. The germline CDR1 and CDR2 sequences are WNHNN and SYGVQD (reference sequence). V lost 2 bases, J lost 4 bases, and 11 bases lay in between.

This chain uses TRBV9 with TRBJ2-2, with D perhaps TRBD2 (5 bases). Germline CDR1 and CDR2: SGDLS and YYNGEE. Trimming left V 3 bases short and J 0 bases short, with 12 bases between. The CDR3 extends over 16 amino acids. The CDR3: CASSASGVSNTGELFF. The CDR3 coding sequence is TGTGCCAGCAGCGCTTCCGGGGTGTCGAACACCGGGGAGCTGTTTTTT.

This clonotype was observed many times. This chain links TRBV20-1 with TRBJ1-4, with 12 bases lining up with TRBD1. J gave up 5 bases and V 4 bases, and 5 bases lay outside the gene matches. Germline assignment: CDR1 DFQATT and CDR2 SNEGSKA (reference sequence). The CDR3 has 15 amino acids. This chain's CDR3 is CSAMGQGAGNEKLFF. CDR3 DNA sequence: TGCAGTGCTATGGGACAGGGGGCAGGAAATGAAAAACTGTTTTTT.

About this clonotype: Since a much larger clone is just one base distant, this may be a read error. The rearrangement joins TRBV7-9 to TRBJ2-7, with 11 bases aligning to TRBD2. CDR3 length: 15 residues. Germline values: CDR1 SEHNR, CDR2 FQNEAQ (reference sequence). The CDR3 DNA reads as TGTGCCAACAGCTCCACGGGACTAGCGGTCGCCGAGCAGTACTTC. It translates to CANSSTGLAVAEQYF.

This clonotype was detected only a few times. V gene TRBV5-1 combines with J gene TRBJ1-1, with 7 bases fitting TRBD1. The trim removed 5 bases at V and 5 bases at J, leaving 6 bases unmatched. The CDR3 is made up of 13 amino acids. Per germline, CDR1 SGHRS and CDR2 YFSETQ. The DNA for the CDR3 is TGCGCCAGCAGAGGGGGCGCGGGGACTGAAGCTTTCTTT. As protein: CASRGGAGTEAFF.

This clonotype showed up just a few times. CDR3 protein: CASVKASGGANSPLHF. CDR3 DNA: TGTGCCAGCGTCAAGGCCTCAGGGGGCGCAAATTCACCCCTCCACTTT. The J gene is TRBJ1-6, the V gene TRBV12-3 or TRBV12-4; 8 bases line up with TRBD1. Losses at the gene ends were 8 bases for V and 7 bases for J; bases not matched to a gene: 13. The CDR3 totals 16 residues.

The rearrangement joins TRBV12-3 or TRBV12-4 to TRBJ2-7; D perhaps matches TRBD1 (7 bases). The germline V and J ends were trimmed by 2 bases and 4 bases, with 15 bases remaining between them. This CDR3 contains 15 residues. Here the CDR3 reads CASSLWPQGGYEQYF. DNA of the CDR3: TGTGCCAGCAGTTTATGGCCGCAGGGGGGATACGAGCAGTACTTC.

The chain links TRBV7-9 to TRBJ2-5; D gene unclear. The CDR3 spans 15 residues. Trimming left V 1 base short and J 0 bases short, with 9 bases between. Germline CDR1 reads SEHNR; CDR2 reads FQNEAQ (reference sequence). This CDR3 is CASSLEVGNQETQYF. The CDR3 nucleotides read TGTGCCAGCAGCTTAGAAGTCGGCAACCAAGAGACCCAGTACTTC.

With regard to this clonotype: One base away lies a much larger clone, so this may be a sequencing read error. The V and J genes are TRBV7-6 and TRBJ2-5; 11 nucleotides align to TRBD2. Per the germline V gene, CDR1 is SGHVS and CDR2 is FNYEAQ. Trimming at V came to 3 bases and at J to 1 base, leaving 4 bases not matched to a gene. CDR3 length: 16 residues. CDR3 coding DNA: TGTGCCAGCAGCTTGCTTAGCGGGGGGGGCCAAGAGACCCAGTACTTC. This gives the protein CASSLLSGGGQETQYF.

J is TRBJ2-7 and V is TRBV20-1; TRBD1 agrees at 7 bases. J was trimmed by 6 bases and V by 2 bases; bases with no gene match: 7. The CDR3 runs 13 residues. Germline loops: CDR1 DFQATT, CDR2 SNEGSKA (reference sequence). The CDR3, as DNA: TGCAGTGCTAGACGGGGACAGATATCCGAGCAGTACTTC. Residues: CSARRGQISEQYF.

The chain carries TRBV6-6 and TRBJ1-6; TRBD1 is a possible D gene (5 bases). Per the germline V gene, CDR1 is MNHNY and CDR2 is SVGAGI (reference sequence). Trimming took 4 bases from V and 7 from J, leaving 14 bases between them. The CDR3 totals 15 residues. CDR3 nucleotides: TGTGCCAGCAGTTCCGGGACGGACTACAATTCACCCCTCCACTTT. Amino acid sequence: CASSSGTDYNSPLHF.

Many counts were recorded for this clonotype. The rearrangement uses TRBV7-9 and TRBJ1-2; D unresolved. The V end was cut by 3 bases, the J end by 6 bases, with 14 bases between. The CDR3 length is 14 residues. Germline-derived CDR1 and CDR2 are SEHNR and FQNEAQ (reference sequence). CDR3 loop: CASSFAGLGNGYTF. The CDR3 DNA follows: TGTGCCAGCAGCTTTGCGGGATTGGGAAATGGCTACACCTTC.

As to this clonotype: One end of the junction does not line up with germline, which may come from a read error. This rearrangement joins TRBV6-5 to TRBJ2-3; D remains ambiguous. There are 13 residues in the CDR3. From germline, CDR1 is MNHEY and CDR2 SVGAGI. CDR3 sequence (DNA): TGTACCAGCACCCACTCGAGGATAGATACGCAGTATTTT. Protein: CTSTHSRIDTQYF.

This clonotype has a single count. V and J are TRBV10-3 and TRBJ2-7; 11 bases line up with TRBD1. Germline loops: CDR1 ENHRY, CDR2 SYGVKD. CDR3 length: 14 amino acids. With V trimmed by 8 bases and J by 5 bases, 8 bases remained unmatched. CDR3 amino acids: CAILRDRGYDEQYF. CDR3 bases: TGTGCCATCCTCCGGGACAGGGGGTACGACGAGCAGTACTTC.

The genes are TRBV12-3 or TRBV12-4 and TRBJ1-5; tentative D call: TRBD1 (5 bases). This CDR3 comprises 13 residues. The ends were cut back, 6 bases at V and 11 bases at J, with 17 bases in the middle. CDR3 in amino acids: CASSPAGEITQHF. CDR3 bases: TGTGCCAGCAGCCCGGCGGGGGAGATTACCCAGCATTTT.

The chain uses TRBV14 and TRBJ1-1, with D maybe TRBD1 (5 bases). The CDR3 is 15 residues long. Per the germline V gene, CDR1 is SGHDN and CDR2 is FVKESK. Trimming took 4 bases from V and 3 from J, leaving 15 bases between them. The CDR3 DNA follows: TGTGCCAGCAGCCCCTTGCCTCGAGGGGACACTGAAGCTTTCTTT. Translating gives CASSPLPRGDTEAFF.

This clonotype has a count of ten or more. The chain couples TRBV29-1 to TRBJ2-6; D not resolved. CDR1 is SQVTM, CDR2 ANQGSEA, per germline. CDR3 length: 15 residues. Trimming left V 3 bases short and J 2 bases short, with 11 bases between. Written as DNA, the CDR3 is TGCAGCGTTGAGTGGGCCCTCGCTGGGGCCAACGTCCTGACTTTC. Translation gives CSVEWALAGANVLTF.

Worth noting for this clonotype: At one of its ends the junction is not consistent with the germline gene, which may arise from a read error. The CDR3 reads CAISEWDSYEQYF. CDR3 bases: TGTGCCATCAGTGAGTGGGATTCCTACGAGCAGTACTTC. The V and J genes are TRBV12-3 or TRBV12-4 and TRBJ2-7, with D hard to call. The CDR3 sequence is 13 residues long.

The V call is TRBV4-3, the J call TRBJ1-3; D is ambiguous. Germline CDR1 reads LGHNA; CDR2 reads YSLEER. Trimming took 0 bases from V and 2 from J, leaving 5 bases between them. The CDR3 spans 14 residues. This CDR3 is CASSQDKTGNTIYF. The CDR3, as DNA: TGCGCCAGCAGCCAAGATAAAACTGGAAACACCATATATTTT.

The chain uses TRBV11-2 and TRBJ2-5; 8 bases are a match to TRBD2. CDR1 is SGHAT and CDR2 is FQNNGV in the germline V gene. The CDR3 runs to 16 residues. Losses at the gene ends were 4 bases for V and 5 bases for J; bases not matched to a gene: 12. This CDR3 is CASSSLGAGEAETQYF. The CDR3 nucleotides read TGTGCCAGCAGCTCACTTGGAGCGGGAGAGGCTGAGACCCAGTACTTC.

This clonotype was seen at least ten times. The J gene is TRBJ2-2, the V gene TRBV2, with D uncertain. Germline-derived CDR1 and CDR2 are SNHLY and FYNNEI. This CDR3 region has 12 residues. V lost 0 bases to trimming and J lost 7 bases, with 3 bases between them. CDR3 sequence reads: CASSEAFGELFF. DNA for the CDR3: TGTGCCAGCAGTGAAGCGTTCGGGGAGCTGTTTTTT.

This clonotype was seen at least ten times. This chain joins TRBV9 and TRBJ2-2, with TRBD2 as a possible D gene (5 bases). Germline V gene data show CDR1 as SGDLS and CDR2 as YYNGEE. Trimming shortened V by 5 bases and J by 4 bases, and 12 bases separated the two germline ends. This CDR3 has 14 amino acids. The CDR3 reads CASRRAEVTGELFF. The CDR3 region has the DNA TGTGCCAGCAGGAGAGCGGAGGTCACCGGGGAGCTGTTTTTT.